A selection of T cell receptor beta chains follows, all from one sample in a study of shared clonotypes between healthy human individuals. Sequenced by immunoSEQ multiplex PCR; TCRdb stores in-frame clones only, minus some. Among about 92,000 clones listed, roughly three quarters were seen once. Sequenced material: memory CD8+ T cells sorted from blood. These receptors originate from a man younger than 45 in good health. The CDR3 runs from the conserved cysteine through the conserved F or W. Each record gives: CDR3 protein, CDR3 DNA, clone size, D gene, V gene, J gene. The D gene is left open where the match is weak. The size entry is marked missing in some rows and otherwise reads once, few, many or a size class.

CASSPQGASTNEKLFF	TGTGCCAGCAGTCCTCAGGGGGCCTCAACTAATGAAAAACTGTTTTTT	many	TRBD1	TRBV25-1	TRBJ1-4
CATRISAATGELFF	TGTGCCACCAGAATAAGTGCTGCGACCGGGGAGCTGTTTTTT	-	-	TRBV15	TRBJ2-2
CASSSASGRALRWYF	TGTGCCAGCAGCTCAGCTAGCGGGAGGGCCCTTCGATGGTACTTC	-	TRBD2	TRBV5-6	TRBJ2-7
CASSQLAVSYNEQFF	TGCGCCAGCAGCCAACTAGCGGTGTCCTACAATGAGCAGTTCTTC	-	TRBD2	TRBV4-3	TRBJ2-1
CASSLSRQGAYEQYF	TGTGCCAGCAGTTTATCACGACAGGGGGCTTACGAGCAGTACTTC	many	TRBD1	TRBV28	TRBJ2-7
CASRLQGGSGELFF	TGTGCCAGCAGACTACAGGGGGGTTCCGGGGAGCTGTTTTTT	-	TRBD1	TRBV28	TRBJ2-2
CASRAGGIPNTGELFF	TGTGCCAGTAGAGCGGGGGGGATTCCGAACACCGGGGAGCTGTTTTTT	-	TRBD2	TRBV19	TRBJ2-2
CASKFSGSNYGYTF	TGTGCCAGCAAATTTAGCGGCTCTAACTATGGCTACACCTTC	-	-	TRBV27	TRBJ1-2
CASSESGGYEQYF	TGTGCCAGCAGTGAGTCAGGCGGCTACGAGCAGTACTTC	-	-	TRBV25-1	TRBJ2-7
CASSSNELETQYF	TGTGCCAGCAGCTCGAACGAATTAGAGACCCAGTACTTC	few	-	TRBV7-9	TRBJ2-5
CASSYSTEEMNTEAFF	TGTGCCAGCAGTTACTCCACAGAAGAAATGAACACTGAAGCTTTCTTT	few	-	TRBV6-6	TRBJ1-1
CASSSGLAGVEQYF	TGTGCCAGCAGCTCCGGACTAGCGGGAGTTGAGCAGTACTTC	-	TRBD2	TRBV5-5	TRBJ2-7
CASSLRTSGYQETQYF	TGTGCCAGCAGCTTAAGGACTAGCGGGTACCAAGAGACCCAGTACTTC	-	TRBD2	TRBV11-3	TRBJ2-5
CASSSVERDIQYF	TGTGCCAGCAGCTCTGTTGAAAGGGACATTCAGTACTTC	-	-	TRBV25-1	TRBJ2-4
CASSLWGQGQETQYF	TGCGCCAGCAGCTTGTGGGGACAGGGGCAAGAGACCCAGTACTTC	-	TRBD1	TRBV5-1	TRBJ2-5
CASRSGTGGSGNTIYF	TGTGCCAGCAGATCCGGGACAGGGGGCTCTGGAAACACCATATATTTT	many	TRBD1	TRBV28	TRBJ1-3
CASSLQGGTGRLEQYF	TGTGCCAGCAGCTTGCAGGGGGGAACAGGACGGCTTGAGCAGTACTTC	few	-	TRBV5-4	TRBJ2-7
CASSDSSRATEAFF	TGTGCCAGCAGTGACTCTTCCCGGGCCACTGAAGCTTTCTTT	-	-	TRBV6-4	TRBJ1-1
CASSLQTPGLAGSWEQFF	TGTGCCAGCAGTTTGCAAACGCCGGGACTAGCGGGATCATGGGAGCAGTTCTTC	few	TRBD2	TRBV27	TRBJ2-1
CASSLGQVFDEQYF	TGTGCCAGCAGCTTGGGACAGGTCTTCGACGAGCAGTACTTC	few	TRBD1	TRBV7-2	TRBJ2-7
CASSELAGGYNEQFF	TGTGCCAGCAGTGAACTAGCGGGAGGGTACAATGAGCAGTTCTTC	many	TRBD2	TRBV6-1	TRBJ2-1
CASSPGGRQEGKQYF	TGCGCCAGCAGCCCGGGTGGGCGACAAGAGGGCAAGCAGTACTTC	-	-	TRBV5-1	TRBJ2-7
CASSPEPGLTGELFF	TGCGCCAGCAGCCCGGAGCCAGGGCTAACCGGGGAGCTGTTTTTT	-	-	TRBV5-1	TRBJ2-2
CASSEALGSAHLYEQYF	TGCGCCAGCAGTGAGGCCTTGGGATCGGCCCACCTTTACGAGCAGTACTTC	-	-	TRBV10-1	TRBJ2-7
CASGGGDNEQFF	TGTGCCAGCGGCGGGGGGGACAATGAGCAGTTCTTC	few	TRBD2	TRBV13	TRBJ2-1
CASSLQANTEAFF	TGTGCCAGCAGCTTACAGGCGAACACTGAAGCTTTCTTT	-	-	TRBV5-5	TRBJ1-1
CASSSEKGNQPQHF	TGTGCCAGCAGCTCAGAAAAGGGCAATCAGCCCCAGCATTTT	-	-	TRBV7-9	TRBJ1-5
CASSQGSGRKNEQFF	TGCGCCAGCAGCCAAGGGTCCGGGAGGAAAAATGAGCAGTTCTTC	few	TRBD2	TRBV4-3	TRBJ2-1
CAVKDKERETQYF	TGTGCCGTAAAGGACAAAGAAAGGGAGACCCAGTACTTC	-	-	TRBV9	TRBJ2-5
CASSVDGPQDTIYF	TGTGCCAGCAGCGTGGACGGCCCTCAAGACACCATATATTTT	-	-	TRBV9	TRBJ1-3
CSAGQAGNEQFF	TGCAGCGCCGGACAGGCGGGCAATGAGCAGTTCTTC	-	TRBD1	TRBV29-1	TRBJ2-1
CASSQELACPRSYNEQFF	TGTGCCAGCAGCCAGGAGCTAGCGTGCCCAAGGTCCTACAATGAGCAGTTCTTC	many	-	TRBV21-1	TRBJ2-1
CASSPGTDDFNEQFF	TGTGCCAGCAGCCCCGGGACCGACGATTTCAATGAGCAGTTCTTC	-	-	TRBV6-6	TRBJ2-1
CASSAGAGFEQYF	TGTGCCAGTAGTGCTGGCGCGGGGTTCGAGCAGTACTTC	-	-	TRBV19	TRBJ2-7
CASSPHLRSTDTQYF	TGTGCCAGCAGCCCCCATCTAAGGAGCACAGATACGCAGTATTTT	-	-	TRBV7-3	TRBJ2-3
CASIGNIGPQYF	TGTGCCAGCATAGGCAATATAGGGCCCCAGTACTTC	-	-	TRBV7-6	TRBJ2-5
CAWKRGGRGEQYF	TGTGCCTGGAAAAGGGGGGGCCGAGGTGAGCAGTACTTC	-	-	TRBV30	TRBJ2-7
CASSFTAGESSYEQYF	TGTGCCAGCAGTTTCACGGCAGGCGAAAGCTCCTACGAGCAGTACTTC	few	-	TRBV28	TRBJ2-7
CASSTGGGFNEQYF	TGTGCCAGCAGCACCGGAGGGGGGTTCAACGAGCAGTACTTC	-	-	TRBV28	TRBJ2-7
CASSLGRGSSYEQYF	TGTGCCAGCAGCTTAGGACGGGGAAGCTCCTACGAGCAGTACTTC	-	-	TRBV7-2	TRBJ2-7
CASSYSTGGSYEQYF	TGTGCCAGCAGTTACTCGACAGGGGGCAGCTACGAGCAGTACTTC	-	TRBD1	TRBV6-5	TRBJ2-7
CASSVRTEQYF	TGTGCCAGCAGTGTTAGGACTGAGCAGTACTTC	-	-	TRBV25-1	TRBJ2-7
CASSQQGARRILTEAFF	TGTGCCAGCAGCCAACAGGGGGCGCGGAGGATACTAACAGAAGCTTTCTTT	-	TRBD1	TRBV2	TRBJ1-1
CASGLTAGASTDTQYF	TGTGCTAGTGGTTTGACCGCCGGGGCTAGCACAGATACGCAGTATTTT	-	-	TRBV12-5	TRBJ2-3
CASSLGRLTGELFF	TGTGCCAGCAGCTTAGGCAGGTTGACCGGGGAGCTGTTTTTT	once	-	TRBV11-2	TRBJ2-2
CATRDGYTDTQYF	TGTGCCACACGGGACGGCTACACAGATACGCAGTATTTT	-	-	TRBV2	TRBJ2-3
CASSLDGAAMITDTQYF	TGTGCCAGCAGCTTAGACGGTGCAGCCATGATTACAGATACGCAGTATTTT	-	-	TRBV11-2	TRBJ2-3
CASSFSTGELFF	TGTGCCAGCAGTTTTAGTACCGGGGAGCTGTTTTTT	-	-	TRBV27	TRBJ2-2
CASKDPARSYNEQFF	TGTGCCAGCAAGGATCCCGCCCGATCCTACAATGAGCAGTTCTTC	-	-	TRBV27	TRBJ2-1
CASSPGGWDTGELFF	TGCGCCAGCAGCCCAGGCGGTTGGGACACCGGGGAGCTGTTTTTT	-	-	TRBV5-1	TRBJ2-2
CASSWDRGRHEQFF	TGTGCCAGCAGTTGGGACAGGGGGCGCCATGAGCAGTTCTTC	-	TRBD1	TRBV27	TRBJ2-1
CASSGNIQYF	TGTGCCAGCAGTGGTAACATTCAGTACTTC	-	-	TRBV25-1	TRBJ2-4